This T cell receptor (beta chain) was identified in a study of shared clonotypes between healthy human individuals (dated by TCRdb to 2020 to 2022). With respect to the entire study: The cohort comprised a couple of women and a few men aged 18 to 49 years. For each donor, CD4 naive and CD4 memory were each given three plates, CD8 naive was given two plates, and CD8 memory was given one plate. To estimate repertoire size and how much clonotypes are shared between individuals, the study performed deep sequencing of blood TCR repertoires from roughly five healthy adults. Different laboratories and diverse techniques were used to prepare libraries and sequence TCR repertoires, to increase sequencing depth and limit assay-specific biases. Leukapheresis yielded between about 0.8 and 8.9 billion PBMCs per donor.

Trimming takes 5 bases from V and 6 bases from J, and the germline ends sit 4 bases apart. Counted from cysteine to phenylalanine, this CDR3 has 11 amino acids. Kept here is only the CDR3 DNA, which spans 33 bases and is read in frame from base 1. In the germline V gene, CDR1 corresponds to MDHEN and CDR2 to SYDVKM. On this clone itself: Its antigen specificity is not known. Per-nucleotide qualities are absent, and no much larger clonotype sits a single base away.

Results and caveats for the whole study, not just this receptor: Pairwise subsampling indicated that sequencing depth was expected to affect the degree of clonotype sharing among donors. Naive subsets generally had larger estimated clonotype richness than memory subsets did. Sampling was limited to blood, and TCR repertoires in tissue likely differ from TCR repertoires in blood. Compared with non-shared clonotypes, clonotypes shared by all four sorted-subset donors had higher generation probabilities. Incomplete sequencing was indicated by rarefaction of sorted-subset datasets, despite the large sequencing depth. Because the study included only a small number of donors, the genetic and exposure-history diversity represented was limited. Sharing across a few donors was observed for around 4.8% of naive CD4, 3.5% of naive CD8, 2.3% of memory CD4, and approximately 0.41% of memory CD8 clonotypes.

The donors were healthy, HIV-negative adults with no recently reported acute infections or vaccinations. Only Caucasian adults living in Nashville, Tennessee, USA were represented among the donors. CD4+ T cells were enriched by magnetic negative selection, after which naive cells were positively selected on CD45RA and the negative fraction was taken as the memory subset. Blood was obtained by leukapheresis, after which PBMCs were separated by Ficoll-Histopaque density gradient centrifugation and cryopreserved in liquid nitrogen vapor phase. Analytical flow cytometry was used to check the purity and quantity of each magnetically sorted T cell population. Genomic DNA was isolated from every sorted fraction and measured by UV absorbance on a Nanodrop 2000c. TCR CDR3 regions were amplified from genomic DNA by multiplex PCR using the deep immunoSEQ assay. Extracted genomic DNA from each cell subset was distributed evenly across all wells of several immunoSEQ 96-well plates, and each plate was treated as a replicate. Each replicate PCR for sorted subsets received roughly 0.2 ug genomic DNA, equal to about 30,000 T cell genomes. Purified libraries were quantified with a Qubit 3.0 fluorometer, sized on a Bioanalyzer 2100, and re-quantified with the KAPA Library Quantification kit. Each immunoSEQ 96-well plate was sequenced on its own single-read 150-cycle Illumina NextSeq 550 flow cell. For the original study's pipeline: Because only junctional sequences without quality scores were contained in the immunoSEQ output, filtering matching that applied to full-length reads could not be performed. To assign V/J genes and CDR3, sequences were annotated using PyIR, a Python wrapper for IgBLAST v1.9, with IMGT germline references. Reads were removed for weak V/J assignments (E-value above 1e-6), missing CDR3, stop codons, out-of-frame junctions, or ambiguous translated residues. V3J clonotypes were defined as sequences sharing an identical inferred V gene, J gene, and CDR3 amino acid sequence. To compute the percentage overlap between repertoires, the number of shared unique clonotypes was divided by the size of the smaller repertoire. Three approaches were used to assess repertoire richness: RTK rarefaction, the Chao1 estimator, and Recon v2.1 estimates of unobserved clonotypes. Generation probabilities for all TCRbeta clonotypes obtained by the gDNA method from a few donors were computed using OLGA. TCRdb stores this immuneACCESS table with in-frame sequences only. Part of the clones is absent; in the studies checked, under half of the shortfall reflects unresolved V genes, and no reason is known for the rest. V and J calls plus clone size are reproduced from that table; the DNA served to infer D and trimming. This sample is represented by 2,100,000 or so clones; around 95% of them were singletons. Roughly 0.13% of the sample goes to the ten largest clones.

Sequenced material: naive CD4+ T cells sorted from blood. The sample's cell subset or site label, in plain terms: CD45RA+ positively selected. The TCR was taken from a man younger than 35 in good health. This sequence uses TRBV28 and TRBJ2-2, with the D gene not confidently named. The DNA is TGTGCCAGCAGTATCCCCGGGGAGCTGTTTTTT. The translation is CASSIPGELFF. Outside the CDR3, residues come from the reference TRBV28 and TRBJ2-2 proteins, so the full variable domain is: DVKVTQSSRYLVKRTGEKVFLECVQDMDHENMFWYRQDPGLGLRLIYFSYDVKMKEKGDIPEGYSVSREKKERFSLILESASTNQTSMYLCASSIPGELFFGEGSRLTVL.